This entry features one T cell receptor beta chain sequence. These data belong to a study of blood T cell repertoires in COVID-19. Study summary: Sites in the United States, Italy and Spain provided acute and convalescent COVID-19 samples.

V was pared by 4 bases and J by 1 base, with 10 bases between. The CDR3 extends over 14 amino acids. Germline CDR1 SGHRS, CDR2 YFSETQ. The assay was immunoSEQ multiplex PCR, and TCRdb's table has in-frame clones only and misses some. The table records roughly 440,000 clones, approximately 88% of them present only once. The chain links TRBV5-1 to TRBJ2-3; D is possibly TRBD2 (5 bases). The sample was peripheral blood. The receptor was derived from a woman in her fifties or sixties with COVID-19, enrolled during active disease. The CDR3 sequence: CASSRGEGTDTQYF. In DNA form, the CDR3 reads TGCGCCAGCAGCCGGGGTGAGGGCACAGATACGCAGTATTTT. The whole variable domain, filled in from reference TRBV5-1 and TRBJ2-3, reads KAGVTQTPRYLIKTRGQQVTLSCSPISGHRSVSWYQQTPGQGLQFLFEYFSETQRNKGNFPGRFSGRQFSNSRSEMNVSTLELGDSALYLCASSRGEGTDTQYFGPGTRLTVL.